This T cell receptor beta chain was retrieved from a study of blood T cell repertoires in COVID-19. On the study more broadly: PBMCs, B-cell-depleted T cells, or T cells provided the cDNA or gDNA that made up the material.

Germline values: CDR1 LGHDT, CDR2 YNNKEL (reference sequence). This CDR3 has 14 amino acids. V was shortened by 3 bases and J by 8 bases, with 16 bases between the two germline ends. In the study's own analysis: How many nucleated cells were present was estimated from reference gene primer amplification. Data came from immunoSEQ multiplex PCR; TCRdb stores just in-frame clones and leaves some out. Clone size and the V and J calls come from that table; the DNA yielded D and trimming. The sample consists of around 250,000 clones, roughly 85% of them appearing once. This clone was detected only a few times.

Material: peripheral blood. The V and J genes are TRBV3-1 (or the pseudogene TRBV3-2) and TRBJ1-2; possible D gene TRBD1, 6 bases. This TCR derives from a woman under 30 with acute or convalescent COVID-19. Here the CDR3 DNA reads TGTGCCAGCAGCCACCAGGGGACCATGGCGGGCTACACCTTC. It encodes CASSHQGTMAGYTF.